This TCR beta chain was recovered during a study of blood T cell repertoires in COVID-19. Using immunoSEQ multiplex PCR, the repertoire was profiled, and TCRdb retains in-frame clones only, with some absent. The table shows fewer than 250,000 clones, with 80% to 90% occurring only once. Looked up from germline, CDR1 is LNHNV and CDR2 is YYDKDF (reference sequence). V was pared by 0 bases and J by 7 bases, with 15 bases between. This CDR3 is 15 amino acids long. This clonotype was obtained from a woman aged 45-59 years who had been exposed to COVID-19. This sequence joins TRBV15 and TRBJ2-5; D possibly corresponds to TRBD1 (7 bases). Specimen: PBMCs or T cells enriched from blood (not recorded which). The CDR3, as DNA: TGTGCCACCAGCAGAGATCAGGGGGGACCTACGACCCAGTACTTC. Residues: CATSRDQGGPTTQYF.